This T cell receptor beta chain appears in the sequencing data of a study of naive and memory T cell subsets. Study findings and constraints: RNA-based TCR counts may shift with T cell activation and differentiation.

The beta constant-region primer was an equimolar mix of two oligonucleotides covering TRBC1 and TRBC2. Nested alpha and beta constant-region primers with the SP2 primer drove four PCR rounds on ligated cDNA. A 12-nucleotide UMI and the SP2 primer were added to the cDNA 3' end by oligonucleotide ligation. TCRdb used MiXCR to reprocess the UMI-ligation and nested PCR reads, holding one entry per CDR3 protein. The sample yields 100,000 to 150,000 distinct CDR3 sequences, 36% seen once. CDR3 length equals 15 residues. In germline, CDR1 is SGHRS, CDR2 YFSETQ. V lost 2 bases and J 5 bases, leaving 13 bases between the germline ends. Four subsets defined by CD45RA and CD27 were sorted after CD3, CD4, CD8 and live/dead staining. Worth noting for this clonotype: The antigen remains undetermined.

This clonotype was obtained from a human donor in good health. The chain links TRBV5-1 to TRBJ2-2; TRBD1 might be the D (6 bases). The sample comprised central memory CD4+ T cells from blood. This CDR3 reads CASSLRTGRTGELFF. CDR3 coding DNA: TGCGCCAGCAGCTTACGTACAGGGCGAACCGGGGAGCTGTTTTTT.